The 28 T cell receptor beta chains in this list originate from one sample, sequenced in a study of graft-versus-host responses after intestinal transplantation. Assay used: immunoSEQ multiplex PCR; TCRdb lists only in-frame clones, some missing. The data show just over 95,000 clones, approximately 90% seen once. Their antigens remain unidentified. Sequenced here: unstimulated CD4+ T cells sorted from spleen or lymph node cells, sampled before intestinal transplant. All receptors come from a human donor who received an intestinal transplant.

The chain employs TRBV7-6 and TRBJ2-5; 7 nucleotides agree with TRBD1. The CDR3 loop spans 15 amino acids. CDR1 is SGHVS, CDR2 FNYEAQ, per germline. The V gene end was trimmed by 4 bases and the J gene end by 5 bases; junction bases not matched to a gene: 10. The CDR3 loop reads CASSSSTGNSETQYF. CDR3 nucleotides: TGTGCCAGCAGCTCTTCGACAGGGAATTCGGAGACCCAGTACTTC.

The chain is built from TRBV7-3 and TRBJ1-1, with D perhaps TRBD1 (6 bases). This CDR3 is built from 14 residues. Germline V lookup: CDR1 SGHTA, CDR2 FQGTGA. V was cut by 8 bases and J by 0 bases, with 13 bases left in between. CDR3 in DNA: TGTGCCAGCCAGGGTACAGGGATGAACACTGAAGCTTTCTTT. It codes for CASQGTGMNTEAFF. Full variable domain (missing parts from reference TRBV7-3 and TRBJ1-1): GAGVSQTPSNKVTEKGKYVELRCDPISGHTALYWYRQSLGQGPEFLIYFQGTGAADDSGLPNDRFFAVRPEGSVSTLKIQRTERGDSAVYLCASQGTGMNTEAFFGQGTRLTVV.

The chain links TRBV6-5 to TRBJ2-7; D possibly corresponds to TRBD2 (6 bases). Between the trimmed V and J ends, which lost 2 bases and 3 bases, there was a span of 11 bases. Germline CDR1 MNHEY, CDR2 SVGAGI. The CDR3 spans 14 residues. CDR3 sequence (DNA): TGTGCCAGCAGTTACCTCGGGAGTGGCTACGAGCAGTACTTC. Translation: CASSYLGSGYEQYF.

The chain has TRBV7-2 and TRBJ2-5, with 12 positions matching TRBD1. With 5 bases clipped from V and 4 bases from J, the junction kept 2 bases outside the gene matches. CDR1 is SGHTA and CDR2 is FQGNSA in the germline V gene. This CDR3 is 14 amino acids long. DNA of the CDR3: TGTGCCAGCAGCAGGGACAGGGGGCGAGAGACCCAGTACTTC. It specifies CASSRDRGRETQYF.

V usage is TRBV6-1 and J usage is TRBJ2-7, with TRBD2 matching over 11 bases. This CDR3 has 14 amino acids. V shed 5 bases, J shed 6 bases, and the junction held 6 bases outside the gene matches. Looked up from germline, CDR1 is MNHNS and CDR2 is SASEGT. Here the CDR3 DNA reads TGTGCCAGCAGTCCGACTAGCGGGGTAGCCGAGCAGTACTTC. Amino acids: CASSPTSGVAEQYF.

This chain links TRBV19 with TRBJ1-2; 9 nucleotides align to TRBD1. Germline-derived CDR1 and CDR2 are LNHDA and SQIVND (reference sequence). V lost 3 bases to trimming and J lost 4 bases; unmatched junction nucleotides: 9. This CDR3 is 16 amino acids long. The CDR3 is CASSMGGDRGIYGYTF. The CDR3 nucleotides read TGTGCCAGTAGTATGGGGGGTGACAGGGGGATCTATGGCTACACCTTC.

This clone was observed a few times. J is TRBJ2-1 and V is TRBV19, with D perhaps TRBD2 (6 bases). Germline V lookup: CDR1 LNHDA, CDR2 SQIVND (reference sequence). V lost 4 bases and J lost 4, with 14 bases in between. The CDR3 is 15 amino acids. The CDR3, as DNA: TGTGCCAGTAGTAGAGGGAGTAGCGGATACAATGAGCAGTTCTTC. This encodes CASSRGSSGYNEQFF.

The chain is built from TRBV18 and TRBJ2-1, with D tentatively TRBD2 (6 bases). The germline V and J ends were trimmed by 2 bases and 5 bases, with 16 bases remaining between them. CDR1 KGHSH and CDR2 LQKENI come from the germline V gene. The CDR3 length is 16 residues. CDR3 DNA sequence: TGTGCCAGCTCACCAATTCTACGGGAGACGAACAATGAGCAGTTCTTC. As protein: CASSPILRETNNEQFF.

The chain uses TRBV10-2 and TRBJ2-1; 7 positions agree with TRBD1. From germline, CDR1 is WSHSY and CDR2 SAAADI. This CDR3 has 13 residues. With 10 bases clipped from V and 9 bases from J, the junction kept 12 bases outside the gene matches. The CDR3 reads CATSMTGFGEQFF. The CDR3 coding sequence is TGCGCCACCTCAATGACAGGGTTTGGTGAGCAGTTCTTC.

The chain carries TRBV28 and TRBJ2-7; 9 bases line up with TRBD2. The CDR3 spans 15 residues. Germline V gene lookup returns CDR1 MDHEN and CDR2 SYDVKM. The J segment lost 4 bases and the V segment lost 6 bases, leaving 10 bases of the junction unmatched. CDR3 sequence: CASSTRLAGHYEQYF. In DNA form, the CDR3 reads TGTGCCAGCAGCACCAGGCTAGCGGGGCATTACGAGCAGTACTTC.

This sequence joins TRBV19 and TRBJ1-2, with TRBD1 identical over 8 bases. The CDR3 covers 15 residues. V gave up 9 bases and J gave up 0 bases; unmatched junction bases: 9. Germline-derived CDR1 and CDR2 are LNHDA and SQIVND (reference sequence). CDR3 protein: CASHDRGLANYGYTF. CDR3 DNA sequence: TGTGCCAGCCACGACAGGGGCTTAGCTAACTATGGCTACACCTTC.

The chain carries TRBV19 and TRBJ2-2; D is perhaps TRBD1 (6 bases). The germline V and J ends were trimmed by 3 bases and 11 bases, with 16 bases remaining between them. CDR1 LNHDA and CDR2 SQIVND come from the germline V gene (reference sequence). The CDR3 has 14 amino acids. Written as DNA, the CDR3 is TGTGCCAGTAGTATTTTTATCCACAGGGTCGAGCTGTTTTTT. This encodes CASSIFIHRVELFF. The complete variable domain, with remaining parts taken from reference TRBV19 and TRBJ2-2, reads DGGITQSPKYLFRKEGQNVTLSCEQNLNHDAMYWYRQDPGQGLRLIYYSQIVNDFQKGDIAEGYSVSREKKESFPLTVTSAQKNPTAFYLCASSIFIHRVELFFGEGSRLTVL.

The rearrangement joins TRBV6-5 to TRBJ2-7; 7 bases are shared with TRBD1. The germline gives CDR1 MNHEY, CDR2 SVGAGI. This CDR3 has 15 residues. Trimming took 5 bases from V and 0 from J; bases not matched to a gene: 7. The CDR3: CASSNTGVLSYEQYF. The CDR3 coding sequence is TGTGCCAGCAGTAATACAGGGGTTCTCTCCTACGAGCAGTACTTC.

The rearrangement uses TRBV7-2 and TRBJ2-7; 8 nucleotides agree with TRBD2. CDR1 SGHTA and CDR2 FQGNSA come from the germline V gene. J lost 7 bases, V lost 4 bases, and 12 bases had no gene match. This CDR3 is 15 amino acids long. In DNA form, the CDR3 reads TGTGCCAGCAGCTCCGGGACTAGGGCCGTTGTGGAGCAGTACTTC. As protein: CASSSGTRAVVEQYF.

The V gene is TRBV29-1, the J gene TRBJ1-1; TRBD1 might be the D (5 bases). V lost 7 bases and J 1 base, leaving 16 bases between the germline ends. This CDR3 comprises 14 residues. Germline CDR1 is SQVTM and CDR2 is ANQGSEA. CDR3 sequence (DNA): TGCAGCGGAACCTTGGGGCGGGGGAACACTGAAGCTTTCTTT. Translation: CSGTLGRGNTEAFF.

V is TRBV30 and J is TRBJ1-1, with a weak D call TRBD1 (5 bases). V shed 1 base and J shed 2 bases, with 11 bases lying between them. Germline V gives CDR1 GTSNPN, CDR2 SVGIG (reference sequence). This CDR3 has 14 amino acids. Here the CDR3 reads CAWSDGGSNTEAFF. For the CDR3, the DNA is TGTGCCTGGAGTGACGGGGGATCTAACACTGAAGCTTTCTTT.

V is TRBV7-3 and J is TRBJ1-4; TRBD1 matches 8 bases. From germline, CDR1 is SGHTA and CDR2 FQGTGA. Unmatched junction bases numbered 15, after V lost 4 bases and J lost 8 bases. CDR3 length: 17 residues. The CDR3 DNA reads as TGTGCCAGCAGCTACCGACGAGTGACAGGGGATCGCGAAAAACTGTTTTTT. Amino acids: CASSYRRVTGDREKLFF.

V usage is TRBV7-9 and J usage is TRBJ1-4; D is perhaps TRBD1 (5 bases). The CDR3 is made up of 17 amino acids. From germline, CDR1 is SEHNR and CDR2 FQNEAQ (reference sequence). V lost 5 bases to trimming and J lost 0 bases, with 16 bases between them. The chain's CDR3 is CASSAVGQGATNEKLFF. CDR3 nucleotide sequence: TGTGCCAGCAGCGCCGTAGGCCAGGGTGCAACTAATGAAAAACTGTTTTTT.

The genes are TRBV7-2 and TRBJ2-2; D might be TRBD1 (6 bases). Germline values: CDR1 SGHTA, CDR2 FQGNSA. The V end was cut by 2 bases, the J end by 10 bases, with 20 bases between. The CDR3 is 16 residues long. CDR3 sequence: CASSLYGRGPGEELFF. The CDR3 bases are TGTGCCAGCAGCTTATATGGCAGGGGACCCGGTGAGGAGCTGTTTTTT. Using reference TRBV7-2 and TRBJ2-2 for the parts outside the CDR3, the full variable domain is GAGVSQSPSNKVTEKGKDVELRCDPISGHTALYWYRQSLGQGLEFLIYFQGNSAPDKSGLPSDRFSAERTGGSVSTLTIQRTQQEDSAVYLCASSLYGRGPGEELFFGEGSRLTVL.

The chain combines TRBV12-5 with TRBJ2-3, with TRBD2 as a possible D gene (6 bases). With 1 base removed from V and 3 bases from J, the gap between germline ends came to 14 bases. Germline V gene data show CDR1 as LGHNT and CDR2 as FRNRAP. There are 16 residues in the CDR3. CDR3 sequence reads: CASGLGNTGSTDTQYF. The CDR3 nucleotides read TGTGCTAGTGGTTTGGGCAACACCGGGAGTACAGATACGCAGTATTTT.

The chain uses TRBV4-1 and TRBJ1-6; D perhaps matches TRBD1 (6 bases). Trimming removed 7 bases from V and 5 bases from J, with 15 bases in between. The germline V gene has CDR1 MGHRA and CDR2 YSYEKL. The CDR3 consists of 15 residues. DNA for the CDR3: TGCGCCAGCACTTTACAAACAGGGAATAATTCACCCCTCCACTTT. This gives the protein CASTLQTGNNSPLHF.

This chain uses TRBV28 with TRBJ2-3; D call uncertain. Trimming took off 4 bases at V and 4 bases at J, with 15 bases between the two ends. The CDR3 runs to 15 residues. In germline, CDR1 is MDHEN, CDR2 SYDVKM. CDR3 DNA: TGTGCCAGCAGTTCCCAGCCGGTAGCTCCAGATACGCAGTATTTT. This translates into CASSSQPVAPDTQYF.

There are a few counts of this clone. The chain couples TRBV5-5 to TRBJ2-7; 11 positions match TRBD2. CDR3 length: 18 residues. V lost 0 bases, J lost 3 bases, and 11 bases stayed unmatched. Germline V gene sequence: CDR1 SGHKS, CDR2 YYEKEE (reference sequence). The CDR3 bases are TGTGCCAGCAGCTTGGCGGGGCTCCTAGCGGGGGGCCTCTACGAGCAGTACTTC. Encoded protein: CASSLAGLLAGGLYEQYF.

The rearrangement uses TRBV6-5 and TRBJ2-6; D unclear. The CDR3 covers 16 residues. Trimming left V 0 bases short and J 0 bases short, with 6 bases between. Germline V gene sequence: CDR1 MNHEY, CDR2 SVGAGI. CDR3 amino acids: CASSYSLISGANVLTF. CDR3 in DNA: TGTGCCAGCAGTTACTCGTTAATCTCTGGGGCCAACGTCCTGACTTTC.

The chain recombines TRBV20-1 with TRBJ2-1, with D maybe TRBD1 (6 bases). The CDR3 spans 11 residues. Trimming shortened V by 8 bases and J by 6 bases, and 11 bases separated the two germline ends. Germline-derived CDR1 and CDR2 are DFQATT and SNEGSKA (reference sequence). The CDR3 protein is CSPFRGNEQFF. DNA for the CDR3: TGCAGTCCATTCAGGGGCAATGAGCAGTTCTTC.

In its sample, this clone was seen a few times. This chain links TRBV7-2 with TRBJ2-7; TRBD2 matches at 11 bases. CDR1 and CDR2 (germline): SGHTA, FQGNSA. The CDR3 extends over 14 amino acids. The ends lost 4 bases at V and 2 bases at J; junction bases unmatched: 1. The CDR3 loop is CASSWGLAAYEQYF. CDR3 DNA sequence: TGTGCCAGCAGCTGGGGACTAGCGGCCTACGAGCAGTACTTC. Variable domain in full (rest from reference TRBV7-2 and TRBJ2-7): GAGVSQSPSNKVTEKGKDVELRCDPISGHTALYWYRQSLGQGLEFLIYFQGNSAPDKSGLPSDRFSAERTGGSVSTLTIQRTQQEDSAVYLCASSWGLAAYEQYFGPGTRLTVT.

The chain employs TRBV2 and TRBJ1-2; D remains unclear. V was shortened by 1 base and J by 6 bases, with 9 bases between the two germline ends. This CDR3 is built from 13 residues. Germline loops: CDR1 SNHLY, CDR2 FYNNEI. The CDR3 here is CASSEVSADGYTF. The CDR3 coding sequence is TGTGCCAGCAGTGAAGTATCTGCGGATGGCTACACCTTC.

V usage is TRBV7-2 and J usage is TRBJ2-7, with TRBD1 as a possible D gene (5 bases). V lost 6 bases and J 0 bases, leaving 21 bases between the germline ends. Germline V CDR1 and CDR2: SGHTA, FQGNSA. This CDR3 spans 17 amino acids. CDR3 amino acids: CASRDKHGPTSSYEQYF. Written as DNA, the CDR3 is TGTGCCAGCAGGGACAAACACGGGCCAACGAGCTCCTACGAGCAGTACTTC.